Listed here are 6 T cell receptor beta chains from one sample, sequenced in a study of blood T cells in healthy people across ages. Using a J-beta primer mix together with a sample-barcoded 5' primer, a second PCR was run for roughly 6 to 12 cycles. TCRdb reanalysed the 5' RACE reads using MiXCR and keeps one entry per CDR3 protein. The sample has 1.4 million to 1.5 million distinct CDR3 sequences, approximately 38% seen once. The sequencing sample was made of blood. These receptors came from a woman between 18 and 29 years old in good health.

In its sample, this clonotype was seen a few times. This may arise from a read error, as a much more abundant clone is one base away. The chain is built from TRBV7-2 and TRBJ2-1; 7 bases are a match to TRBD2. TRBJ2-7 matches the DNA end more closely, so the J call is doubtful. The CDR3 consists of 15 residues. Germline values: CDR1 SGHTA, CDR2 FQGNSA. The chain's CDR3 is CASSLLAASYNEQYF. In DNA form, the CDR3 reads TGTGCCAGCAGCCTGCTAGCGGCGTCCTACAATGAGCAGTACTTC.

CDR3: CASSLTDQNRWNEQFF. The CDR3 region has the DNA TGTGCCAGCAGCTTGACGGACCAAAACCGGTGGAATGAGCAGTTCTTC. The J gene is TRBJ2-1, the V gene TRBV5-5; unclear D gene. Germline CDR1 and CDR2: SGHKS and YYEKEE (reference sequence). V shed 1 base and J shed 7 bases, with 18 bases lying between them. This CDR3 contains 16 residues. Full variable domain (rest looked up from reference TRBV5-5 and TRBJ2-1): DAGVTQSPTHLIKTRGQQVTLRCSPISGHKSVSWYQQVLGQGPQFIFQYYEKEERGRGNFPDRFSARQFPNYSSELNVNALLLGDSALYLCASSLTDQNRWNEQFFGPGTRLTVL.

V usage is TRBV10-3 and J usage is TRBJ2-5; 7 nucleotides match TRBD2. The CDR3 extends over 14 amino acids. V was clipped by 3 bases and J by 6 bases; unmatched bases: 7. Germline loops: CDR1 ENHRY, CDR2 SYGVKD. The DNA of the CDR3 is TGTGCCATCAGTGAATCGAGCGGGGTTCAGACCCAGTACTTC. It is translated as CAISESSGVQTQYF.

This clonotype was counted between two and nine times. This chain connects TRBV12-3 or TRBV12-4 to TRBJ2-3; TRBD2 matches 11 bases. V lost 6 bases to trimming and J lost 6 bases; unmatched junction nucleotides: 11. This CDR3 is 16 amino acids long. This CDR3 is CASRLLAGGLMDTQYF. In nucleotides, the CDR3 is TGTGCCAGCAGACTATTAGCGGGGGGGCTCATGGATACGCAGTATTTT.

This clonotype was seen only a few times. The genes are TRBV10-3 and TRBJ1-1, with D perhaps TRBD1 (5 bases). Germline CDR1 is ENHRY and CDR2 is SYGVKD. The CDR3 runs 14 residues. The V and J ends lost 6 bases and 6 bases respectively, with 17 bases between them. CDR3 DNA: TGTGCCATCAGATCCAACGGGGGGTGGCCTGAAGCTTTCTTT. This sequence encodes CAIRSNGGWPEAFF.

V and J are TRBV12-3 or TRBV12-4 and TRBJ2-5; a weak D match, TRBD2 (5 bases). The better agreement between TRBJ2-7 and the DNA end casts doubt on the J call. CDR3 length: 14 amino acids. The CDR3 loop is CASSRIWGDYEQYF. CDR3 bases: TGTGCCAGCAGCCGCATTTGGGGAGACTACGAGCAGTACTTC.